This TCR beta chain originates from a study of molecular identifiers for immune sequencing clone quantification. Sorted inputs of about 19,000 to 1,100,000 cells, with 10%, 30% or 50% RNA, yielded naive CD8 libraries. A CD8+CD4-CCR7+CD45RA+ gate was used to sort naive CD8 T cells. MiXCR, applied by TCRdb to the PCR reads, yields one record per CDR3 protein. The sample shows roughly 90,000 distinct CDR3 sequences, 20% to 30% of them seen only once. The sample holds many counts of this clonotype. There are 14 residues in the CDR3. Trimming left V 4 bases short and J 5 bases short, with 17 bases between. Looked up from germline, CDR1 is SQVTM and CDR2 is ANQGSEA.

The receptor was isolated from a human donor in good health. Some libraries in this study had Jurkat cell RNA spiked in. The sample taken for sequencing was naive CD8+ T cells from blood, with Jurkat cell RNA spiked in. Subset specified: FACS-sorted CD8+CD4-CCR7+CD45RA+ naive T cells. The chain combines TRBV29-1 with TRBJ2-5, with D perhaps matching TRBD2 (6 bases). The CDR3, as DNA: TGCAGCGTTGTAGAGGGAGGCCATGTGGAGACCCAGTACTTC. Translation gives CSVVEGGHVETQYF.